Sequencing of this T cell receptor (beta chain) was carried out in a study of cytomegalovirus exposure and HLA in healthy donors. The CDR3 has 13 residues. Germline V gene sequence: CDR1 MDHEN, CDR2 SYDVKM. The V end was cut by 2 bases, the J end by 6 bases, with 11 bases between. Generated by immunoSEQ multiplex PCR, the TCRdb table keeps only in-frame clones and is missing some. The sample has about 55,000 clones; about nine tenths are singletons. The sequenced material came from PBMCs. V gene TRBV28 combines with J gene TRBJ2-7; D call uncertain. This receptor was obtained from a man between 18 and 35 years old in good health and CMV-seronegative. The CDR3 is CASSLPARSEQYF. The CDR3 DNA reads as TGTGCCAGCAGTTTACCAGCGAGATCCGAGCAGTACTTC.